This TCR beta chain was retrieved from a study of CD8+CD57+ T cells in acquired aplastic anemia. J gave up 4 bases and V 7 bases, and 5 bases lay outside the gene matches. The CDR3 sequence is 14 residues long. This clonotype was recorded many times. Profiling of TCR beta VDJ combinations and CDR3 sequences used genomic DNA as template. TCRdb re-called the reads with MiXCR, one entry per CDR3 protein. The table lists more than 150,000 distinct CDR3 sequences, under 70% of them singletons. This chain joins TRBV12-3 or TRBV12-4 and TRBJ2-4; 9 bases are a match to TRBD1. Specimen: sorted CD4+, CD8+, or CD8+CD57+ T cells (not recorded which) from PBMCs. This receptor was taken from a human donor with severe aplastic anemia or a healthy control (not recorded which). CDR3: CASNPTGGKNIQYF. The CDR3 nucleotides read TGTGCCAGCAACCCGACAGGGGGTAAAAACATTCAGTACTTC.